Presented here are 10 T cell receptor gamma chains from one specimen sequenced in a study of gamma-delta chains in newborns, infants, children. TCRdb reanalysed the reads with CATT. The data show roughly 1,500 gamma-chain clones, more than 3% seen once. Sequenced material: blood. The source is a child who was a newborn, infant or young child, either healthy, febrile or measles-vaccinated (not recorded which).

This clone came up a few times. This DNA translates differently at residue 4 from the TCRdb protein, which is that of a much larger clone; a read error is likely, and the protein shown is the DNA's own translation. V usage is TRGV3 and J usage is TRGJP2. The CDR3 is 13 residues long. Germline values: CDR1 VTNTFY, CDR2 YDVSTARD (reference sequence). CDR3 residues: CATRDSSDWIKTF. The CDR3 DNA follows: TGTGCCACCCGGGACAGTAGTGATTGGATCAAGACGTTT.

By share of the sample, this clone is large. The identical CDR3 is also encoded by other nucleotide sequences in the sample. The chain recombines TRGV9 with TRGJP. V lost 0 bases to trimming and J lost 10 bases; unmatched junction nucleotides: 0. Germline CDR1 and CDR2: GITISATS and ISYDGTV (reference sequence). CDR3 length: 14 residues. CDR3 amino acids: CALWEVLGKKIKVF. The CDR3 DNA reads TGTGCCTTGTGGGAGGTGTTGGGCAAAAAAATCAAGGTATTT.

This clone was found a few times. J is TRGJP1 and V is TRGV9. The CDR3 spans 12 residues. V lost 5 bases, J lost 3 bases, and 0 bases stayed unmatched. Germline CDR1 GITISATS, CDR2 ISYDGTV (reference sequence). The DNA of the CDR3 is TGTGCCTTGTGGGCCACTGGTTGGTTCAAGATATTT. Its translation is CALWATGWFKIF.

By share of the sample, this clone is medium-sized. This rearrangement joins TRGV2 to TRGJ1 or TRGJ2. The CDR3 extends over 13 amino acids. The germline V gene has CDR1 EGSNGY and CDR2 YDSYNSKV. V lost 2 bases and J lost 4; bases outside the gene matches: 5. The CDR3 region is CATWDAQYYKKLF. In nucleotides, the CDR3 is TGTGCCACCTGGGACGCGCAATATTATAAGAAACTCTTT.

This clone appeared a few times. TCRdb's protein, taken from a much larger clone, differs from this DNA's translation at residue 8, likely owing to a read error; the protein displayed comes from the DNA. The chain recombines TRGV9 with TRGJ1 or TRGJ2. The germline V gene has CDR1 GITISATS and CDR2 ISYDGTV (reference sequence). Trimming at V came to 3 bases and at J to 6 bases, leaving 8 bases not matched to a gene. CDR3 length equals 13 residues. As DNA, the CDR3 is TGTGCCTTGTGGGAGCCCCCTCCTTATAAGAAACTCTTT. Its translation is CALWEPPPYKKLF.

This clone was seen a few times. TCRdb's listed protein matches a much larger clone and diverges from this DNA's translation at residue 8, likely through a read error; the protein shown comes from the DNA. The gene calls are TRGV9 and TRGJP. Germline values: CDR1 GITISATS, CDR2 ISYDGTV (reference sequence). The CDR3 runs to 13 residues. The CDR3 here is CALWELGRKIKVF. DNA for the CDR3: TGTGCCTTGTGGGAGTTGGGCAGAAAAATCAAGGTATTT.

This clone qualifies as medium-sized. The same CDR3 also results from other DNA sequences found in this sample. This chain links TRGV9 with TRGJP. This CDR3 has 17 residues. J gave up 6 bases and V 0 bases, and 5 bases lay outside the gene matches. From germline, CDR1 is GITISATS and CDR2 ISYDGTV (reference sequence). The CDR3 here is CALWEVRGELGKKIKVF. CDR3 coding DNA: TGTGCCTTGTGGGAGGTGAGGGGAGAGTTGGGCAAAAAAATCAAGGTATTT.

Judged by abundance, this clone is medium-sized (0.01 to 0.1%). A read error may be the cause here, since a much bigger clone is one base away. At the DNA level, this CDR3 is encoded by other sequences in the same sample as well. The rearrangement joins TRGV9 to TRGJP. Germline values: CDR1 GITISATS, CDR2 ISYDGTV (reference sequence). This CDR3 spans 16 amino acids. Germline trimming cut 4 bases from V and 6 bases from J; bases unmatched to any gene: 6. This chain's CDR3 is CALWEVRELGKKIKVF. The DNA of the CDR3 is TGTGCCTTGTGGGAAGTGCGAGAGTTGGGCAAAAAAATCAAGGTATTT.

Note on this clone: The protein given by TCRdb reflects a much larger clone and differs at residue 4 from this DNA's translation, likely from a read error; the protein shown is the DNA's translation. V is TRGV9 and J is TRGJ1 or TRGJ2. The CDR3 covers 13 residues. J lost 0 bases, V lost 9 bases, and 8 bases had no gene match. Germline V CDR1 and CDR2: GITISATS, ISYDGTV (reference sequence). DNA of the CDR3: TGTGCCTTGCGTCGAGAGAATTATTATAAGAAACTCTTT. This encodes CALRRENYYKKLF.

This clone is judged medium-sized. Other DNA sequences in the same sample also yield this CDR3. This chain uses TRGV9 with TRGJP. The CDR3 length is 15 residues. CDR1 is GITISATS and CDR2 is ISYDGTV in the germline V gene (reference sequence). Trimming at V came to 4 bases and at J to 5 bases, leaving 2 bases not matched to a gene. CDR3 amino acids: CALWDEELGKKIKVF. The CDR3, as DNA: TGTGCCTTGTGGGATGAAGAGTTGGGCAAAAAAATCAAGGTATTT.